This T cell receptor (beta chain) was retrieved from a study of cytomegalovirus exposure and HLA in healthy donors. The wider study: Ancestry clustering placed around 81% of 350 to 500 genotyped donors in the Caucasian-associated cluster. Study outcomes and limitations: In a later analysis, several top co-occurrence clusters appeared linked to parvovirus B19, influenza, CMV and Epstein-Barr virus. DRB1 showed the most TCR associations and HLA-C the fewest in a later analysis, as rates varied by HLA locus. For most TCR beta V segments, an earlier analysis put the productive rate at about 87% or about 30% of the time.

Comments on this clone: The antigen remains undetermined.

In the PCR, 60 Vbeta and 13 Jbeta primers were used. The table came from immunoSEQ multiplex PCR; TCRdb's copy has only in-frame clones and leaves some out. The table has about 93,000 clones, around 80% seen once; the top ten hold 6% to 9.5%. Germline lookup yields CDR1 LNHDA and CDR2 SQIVND (reference sequence). There are 15 residues in the CDR3. With 1 base removed from V and 7 bases from J, the gap between germline ends came to 14 bases. The sample taken for sequencing was PBMCs. This chain uses TRBV19 with TRBJ1-5; D uncertain. This TCR was sampled from a man in his thirties or forties in good health and CMV-seronegative. CDR3 sequence (DNA): TGTGCCAGTAGTATAGCCGCTACCCGGGAGCAGCCCCAGCATTTT. Protein product: CASSIAATREQPQHF.